This T cell receptor (beta chain) emerged from a study of molecular identifiers for immune sequencing clone quantification. TCRdb itself ran the PCR reads through MiXCR, one entry per CDR3 protein. The data hold about 640,000 distinct CDR3 sequences, with nearly 20% observed a single time. This clonotype was seen many times. The sample taken for sequencing was naive CD8+ T cells from blood, with Jurkat cell RNA spiked in. Subset described: FACS-sorted CD8+CD4-CCR7+CD45RA+ naive T cells. The sequence was collected from a human donor in good health. Some libraries in this study had Jurkat cell RNA spiked in.

DNA for the CDR3: TGTGCCAGCAGCTTAGCCCCACCACAGGGGGTCTACGAGCAGTACTTC. Protein sequence: CASSLAPPQGVYEQYF. This rearrangement joins TRBV7-9 to TRBJ2-7, with TRBD1 matching 8 bases. CDR1 and CDR2 from the germline V gene are SEHNR and FQNEAQ (reference sequence). The CDR3 is 16 residues long. Trimming at V came to 0 bases and at J to 3 bases, leaving 7 bases not matched to a gene.